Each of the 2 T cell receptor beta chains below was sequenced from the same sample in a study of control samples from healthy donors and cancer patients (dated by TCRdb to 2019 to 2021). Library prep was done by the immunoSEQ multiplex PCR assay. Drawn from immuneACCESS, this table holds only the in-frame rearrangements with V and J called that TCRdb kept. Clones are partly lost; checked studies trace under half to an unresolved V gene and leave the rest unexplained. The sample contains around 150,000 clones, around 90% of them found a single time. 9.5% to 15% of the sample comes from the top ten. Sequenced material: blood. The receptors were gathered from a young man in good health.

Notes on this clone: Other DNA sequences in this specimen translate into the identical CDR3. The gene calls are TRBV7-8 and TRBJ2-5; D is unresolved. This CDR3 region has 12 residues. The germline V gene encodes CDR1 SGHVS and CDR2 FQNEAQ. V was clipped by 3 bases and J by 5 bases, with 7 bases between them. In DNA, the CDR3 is TGTGCCAGCAGCTTTCTACAGGAGACCCAGTACTTC. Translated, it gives CASSFLQETQYF.

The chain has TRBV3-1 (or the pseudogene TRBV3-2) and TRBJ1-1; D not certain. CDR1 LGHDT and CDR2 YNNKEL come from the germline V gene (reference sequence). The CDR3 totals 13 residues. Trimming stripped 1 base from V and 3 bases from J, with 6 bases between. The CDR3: CASSQGLDTEAFF. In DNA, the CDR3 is TGTGCCAGCAGCCAAGGCTTAGACACTGAAGCTTTCTTT.